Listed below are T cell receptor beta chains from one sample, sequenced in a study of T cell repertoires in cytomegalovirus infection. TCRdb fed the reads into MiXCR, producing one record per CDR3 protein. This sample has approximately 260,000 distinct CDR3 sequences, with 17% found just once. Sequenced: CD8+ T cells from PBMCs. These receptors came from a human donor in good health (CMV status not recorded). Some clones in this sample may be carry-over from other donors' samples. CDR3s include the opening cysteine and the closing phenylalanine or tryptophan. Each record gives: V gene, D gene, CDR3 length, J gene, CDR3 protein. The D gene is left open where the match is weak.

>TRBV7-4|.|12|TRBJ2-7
CASSFLSYEQYF
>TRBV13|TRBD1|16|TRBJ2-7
CASSLRGTGAWDEQYF
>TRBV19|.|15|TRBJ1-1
CASSIEVGARTEAFF
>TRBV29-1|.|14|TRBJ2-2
CSVVTTSGTGELFF
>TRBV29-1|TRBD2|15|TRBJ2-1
CSVEGASGGDNEQFF
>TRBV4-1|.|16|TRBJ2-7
CASSQGPGTSSYEQYF
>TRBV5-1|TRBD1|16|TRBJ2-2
CASDSGTGANTGELFF
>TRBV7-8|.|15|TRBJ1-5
CASSLGYGASQPQHF
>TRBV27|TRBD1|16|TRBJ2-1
CASSSPSDRGFWEQFF
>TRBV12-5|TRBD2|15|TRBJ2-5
CASGLMRGIQETQYF
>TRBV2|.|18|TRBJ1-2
CASSERPATLRAQRGYTF
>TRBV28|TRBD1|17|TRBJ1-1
CASSRRGQGLENTEAFF
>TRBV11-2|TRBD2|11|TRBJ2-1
CASSYGLGRFF
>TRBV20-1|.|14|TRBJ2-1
CSAREVWDGSEQFF
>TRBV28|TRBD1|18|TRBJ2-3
CASSSETGGPTLTDTQYF
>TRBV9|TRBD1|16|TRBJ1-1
CASSVVLRTGDTEAFF
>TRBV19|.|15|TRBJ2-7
CASSIARDGPYEQYF
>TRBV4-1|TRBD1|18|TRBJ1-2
CASSQDLETGGDGYGYTF
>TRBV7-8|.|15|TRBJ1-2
CASSLDKGPNYGYTF
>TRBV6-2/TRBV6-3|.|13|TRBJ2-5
CASSYSDQETQYF
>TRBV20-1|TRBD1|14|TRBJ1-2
CSAPPDRGHYGYTF
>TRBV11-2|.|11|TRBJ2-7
CASSLLWEQYF
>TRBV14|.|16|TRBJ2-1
CASSQDSGGRRDEQFF
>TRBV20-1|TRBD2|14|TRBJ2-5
CSARVWLAEETQYF
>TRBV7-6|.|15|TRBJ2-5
CASSSSPVLEETQYF
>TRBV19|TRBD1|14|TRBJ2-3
CASSSTGATDTQYF
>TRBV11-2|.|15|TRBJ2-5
CASSLARLELETQYF
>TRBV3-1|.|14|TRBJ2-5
CASSKGPYAETQYF
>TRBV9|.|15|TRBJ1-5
CASSPSDGLGEPQHF
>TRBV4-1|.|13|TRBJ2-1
CASSQGRVIEQFF
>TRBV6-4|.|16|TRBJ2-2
CASSDAPGLVAGELFF
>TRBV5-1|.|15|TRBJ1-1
CASSTIQGMNTEAFF
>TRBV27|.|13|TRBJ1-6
CASSARGRGPLHF
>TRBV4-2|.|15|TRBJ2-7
CASSQGQGGSYEQYF
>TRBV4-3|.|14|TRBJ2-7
CASSHGASSYEQYF
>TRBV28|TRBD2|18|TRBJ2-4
CASSLREGGTLAKNIQYF
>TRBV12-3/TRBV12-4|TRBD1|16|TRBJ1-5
CASSFYIGGAGQPQHF
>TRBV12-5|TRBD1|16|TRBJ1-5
CASGLSGQGNNQPQHF
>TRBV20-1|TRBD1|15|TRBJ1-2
CSARDPLRTGFWYTF
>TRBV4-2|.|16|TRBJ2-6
CASSQDSPSGANVLTF